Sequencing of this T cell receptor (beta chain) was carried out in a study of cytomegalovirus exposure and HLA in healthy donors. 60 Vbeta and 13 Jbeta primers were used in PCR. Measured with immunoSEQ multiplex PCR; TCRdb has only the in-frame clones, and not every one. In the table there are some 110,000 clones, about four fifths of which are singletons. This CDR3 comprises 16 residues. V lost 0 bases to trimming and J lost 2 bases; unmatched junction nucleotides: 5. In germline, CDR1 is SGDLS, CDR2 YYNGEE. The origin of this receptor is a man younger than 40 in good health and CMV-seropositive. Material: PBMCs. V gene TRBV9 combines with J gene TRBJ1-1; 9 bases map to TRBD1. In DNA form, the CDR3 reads TGTGCCAGCAGCGTAGCTAGGGACAGGGATAACACTGAAGCTTTCTTT. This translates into CASSVARDRDNTEAFF.